This paragraph covers one T cell receptor (beta chain) sequence. What it recognizes is unknown. Some clones are missing from TCRdb's copy, which holds only in-frame ones; the method was immunoSEQ multiplex PCR. The sample has about 2.4 million clones; more than 90% are singletons. This sample is drawn from a study of shared clonotypes between healthy human individuals. Whole-study findings and limits: Of the naive CD4 clonotypes, roughly 5% were shared across a handful of donors. Expectations were that clonotype sharing among donors would be affected by sequencing depth.

Germline V lookup: CDR1 SGHTA, CDR2 FQGTGA. The ends were cut back, 6 bases at V and 8 bases at J, with 11 bases in the middle. The CDR3 covers 12 residues. What was sequenced was naive CD4+ T cells sorted from blood. Subset: CD45RA+ positively selected. This clonotype originated in a man aged 18 to 29 in good health. The chain employs TRBV7-3 and TRBJ2-1, with D possibly being TRBD1 (5 bases). The CDR3: CASSPAGYEQFF. The CDR3 DNA follows: TGTGCCAGCAGTCCCGCAGGGTATGAGCAGTTCTTC.